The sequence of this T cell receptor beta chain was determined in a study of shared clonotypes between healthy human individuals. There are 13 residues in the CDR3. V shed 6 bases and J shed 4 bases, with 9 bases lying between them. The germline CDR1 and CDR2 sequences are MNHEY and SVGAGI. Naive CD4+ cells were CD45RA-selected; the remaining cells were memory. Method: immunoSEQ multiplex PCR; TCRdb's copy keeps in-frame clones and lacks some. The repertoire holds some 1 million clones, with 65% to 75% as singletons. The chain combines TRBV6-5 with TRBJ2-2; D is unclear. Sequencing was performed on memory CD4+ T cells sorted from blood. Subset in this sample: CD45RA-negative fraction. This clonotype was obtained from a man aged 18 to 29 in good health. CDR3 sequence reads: CASSYGFTGELFF. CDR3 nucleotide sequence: TGTGCCAGCAGCTACGGGTTCACCGGGGAGCTGTTTTTT.